These 24 T cell receptor beta chains were all obtained from the same sample, sequenced in a study of blood T cell repertoires in COVID-19. Using immunoSEQ multiplex PCR, the repertoire was profiled, and TCRdb retains in-frame clones only, with some absent. Among tens of thousands of clones listed, more than 75% were seen once. The material sequenced was peripheral blood. The receptors here all came from a woman of 80 years or more with active or convalescent COVID-19.

The genes are TRBV5-1 and TRBJ1-2, with 7 bases fitting TRBD1. Trimming cost V 3 bases and J 4 bases; bases outside gene matches: 9. Germline loops: CDR1 SGHRS, CDR2 YFSETQ. CDR3 size: 15 residues. In nucleotides, the CDR3 is TGCGCCAGCAGCTCAACAGGGGTGCTCGGCTATGGCTACACCTTC. Protein: CASSSTGVLGYGYTF.

This rearrangement joins TRBV6-6 to TRBJ1-5, with 7 nucleotides matching TRBD1. Germline V gives CDR1 MNHNY, CDR2 SVGAGI (reference sequence). CDR3 size: 12 residues. Unmatched junction bases numbered 10, after V lost 11 bases and J lost 9 bases. CDR3 sequence (DNA): TGTGCCGCTACCCAGGGGGAAGGGCCCCAGCATTTT. Translation gives CAATQGEGPQHF.

The CDR3 nucleotides are TGTGCCGGAGACAGGGGGCAGAGGGGGAAAGCTTTCTTT. Translated, it gives CAGDRGQRGKAFF. The genes are TRBV7-2 and TRBJ1-1, with 10 bases identical to TRBD1. The CDR3 contains 13 residues. From germline, CDR1 is SGHTA and CDR2 FQGNSA. Germline trimming cut 11 bases from V and 9 bases from J; bases unmatched to any gene: 12.

The rearrangement uses TRBV30 and TRBJ1-2; D might be TRBD1 (6 bases). Germline V gene sequence: CDR1 GTSNPN, CDR2 SVGIG (reference sequence). The length of the CDR3 is 15 residues. Trimming shortened V by 4 bases and J by 4 bases, and 19 bases separated the two germline ends. CDR3 amino acids: CAWNMGSQGSYGYTF. CDR3 sequence (DNA): TGTGCCTGGAATATGGGGTCGCAGGGGAGCTATGGCTACACCTTC.

This sequence joins TRBV28 and TRBJ2-7; D possibly corresponds to TRBD1 (8 bases). The CDR3 covers 15 residues. Trimming left V 5 bases short and J 2 bases short, with 16 bases between. CDR1 and CDR2 from the germline V gene are MDHEN and SYDVKM. CDR3 DNA sequence: TGTGCCAGCAGTCGGGGGGACAGGCGACCCTACGAGCAGTACTTC. Residues: CASSRGDRRPYEQYF.

This clone was seen only once. The chain has TRBV5-1 and TRBJ1-6, with 9 bases fitting TRBD1. Unmatched junction bases numbered 3, after V lost 5 bases and J lost 6 bases. This CDR3 has 14 amino acids. Looked up from germline, CDR1 is SGHRS and CDR2 is YFSETQ. CDR3 protein: CASRSDRGNSPLHF. The CDR3, as DNA: TGCGCCAGCAGGTCGGACAGGGGTAATTCACCCCTCCACTTT.

The chain employs TRBV7-3 and TRBJ1-6; 8 bases align to TRBD1. Germline CDR1 reads SGHTA; CDR2 reads FQGTGA. Trimming cost V 5 bases and J 7 bases; bases outside gene matches: 4. This CDR3 comprises 14 residues. CDR3 loop: CASSQTGANSPLHF. CDR3 nucleotides: TGTGCCAGCAGCCAGACAGGGGCCAATTCACCCCTCCACTTT.

The chain has TRBV6-2 or TRBV6-3 and TRBJ1-2, with 10 bases lining up with TRBD1. This CDR3 region has 16 residues. Losses at the gene ends were 4 bases for V and 6 bases for J; bases not matched to a gene: 11. Per the germline V gene, CDR1 is MNHEY and CDR2 is SVGEGT. The CDR3 spells CASSFFISGTGDGYTF. Here the CDR3 DNA reads TGTGCCAGCAGTTTTTTTATATCCGGGACAGGGGATGGCTACACCTTC.

The J gene is TRBJ1-5, the V gene TRBV9; the match to TRBD1 covers 7 bases. Germline V gives CDR1 SGDLS, CDR2 YYNGEE. The V and J ends lost 6 bases and 5 bases, in that order; junction bases with no gene match: 11. This CDR3 is 15 amino acids long. The CDR3 DNA is TGTGCCAGCAACCCGACAGGGTTTTACGATCAGCCCCAGCATTTT. Translation: CASNPTGFYDQPQHF.

Note on this clone: This specimen includes other DNA sequences encoding the same CDR3. This chain connects TRBV5-1 to TRBJ1-1; D not certain. CDR1 SGHRS and CDR2 YFSETQ come from the germline V gene. The CDR3 is 13 amino acids. V lost 4 bases and J 1 base, leaving 8 bases between the germline ends. CDR3 loop: CASSRSGNTEAFF. In nucleotides, the CDR3 is TGCGCCAGCAGCCGCTCAGGGAACACTGAAGCTTTCTTT.

The chain uses TRBV3-1 (or the pseudogene TRBV3-2) and TRBJ1-1; 9 nucleotides match TRBD1. The CDR3 is 13 amino acids. The junction had 6 bases not matched to a gene; V was cut back by 6 bases and J by 7 bases. The germline gives CDR1 LGHDT, CDR2 YNNKEL (reference sequence). The CDR3 sequence: CASRQGAKGEAFF. For the CDR3, the DNA is TGTGCCAGCAGACAGGGGGCAAAGGGTGAAGCTTTCTTT.

This clone was seen a handful of times. The CDR3 is CASSINPPGYSNQPQHF. The CDR3 DNA sequence: TGTGCCAGTAGTATTAATCCCCCGGGATATAGCAATCAGCCCCAGCATTTT. The chain uses TRBV19 and TRBJ1-5; D unresolved. CDR3 length: 17 amino acids. The V gene's germline CDR1 is LNHDA and CDR2 SQIVND (reference sequence). V shed 3 bases and J shed 0 bases, with 15 bases lying between them.

The chain joins TRBV3-1 (or the pseudogene TRBV3-2) to TRBJ1-6; 12 bases are a match to TRBD1. V lost 3 bases to trimming and J lost 9 bases; unmatched junction nucleotides: 0. CDR1 and CDR2 (germline): LGHDT, YNNKEL (reference sequence). CDR3 size: 14 residues. CDR3 amino acids: CASSQGQGASPLHF. CDR3 nucleotides: TGTGCCAGCAGCCAGGGACAGGGGGCTTCACCCCTCCACTTT.

In its sample, this clone was seen a few times. The rearrangement links TRBV10-3 to TRBJ1-5; D gene unclear. Deletions cut 2 bases from V and 1 base from J, with 12 bases between. The germline gives CDR1 ENHRY, CDR2 SYGVKD. The CDR3 runs 16 residues. DNA of the CDR3: TGTGCCATCAGTGAGCGGTTGGCCGGGAGCAATCAGCCCCAGCATTTT. The encoded protein is CAISERLAGSNQPQHF.

The rearrangement uses TRBV5-6 and TRBJ2-7; TRBD2 agrees at 10 bases. V trimming: 4 bases; J trimming: 7 bases; junction bases outside the gene matches: 14. Germline-derived CDR1 and CDR2 are SGHDT and YYEEEE. The CDR3 spans 16 residues. This chain's CDR3 is CASSDRTSGAAGEQYF. For the CDR3, the DNA is TGTGCCAGCAGCGATAGGACTAGCGGAGCGGCTGGGGAGCAGTACTTC.

The chain recombines TRBV20-1 with TRBJ1-5; 8 bases map to TRBD1. V lost 3 bases and J lost 0; bases outside the gene matches: 7. Germline CDR1 reads DFQATT; CDR2 reads SNEGSKA (reference sequence). CDR3 length equals 16 residues. The CDR3 protein is CSASPGTGSSNQPQHF. In nucleotides, the CDR3 is TGCAGTGCTAGTCCCGGGACAGGCTCTAGCAATCAGCCCCAGCATTTT.

The J gene is TRBJ1-1, the V gene TRBV7-6; D is unclear. Deletions cut 5 bases from V and 0 bases from J, with 7 bases between. CDR1 and CDR2 from the germline V gene are SGHVS and FNYEAQ. CDR3 length equals 13 residues. The CDR3 loop reads CASSPQMNTEAFF. CDR3 sequence (DNA): TGTGCCAGCAGCCCCCAGATGAACACTGAAGCTTTCTTT. The whole variable domain, filled in from reference TRBV7-6 and TRBJ1-1, reads GAGVSQSPRYKVTKRGQDVALRCDPISGHVSLYWYRQALGQGPEFLTYFNYEAQQDKSGLPNDRFSAERPEGSISTLTIQRTEQRDSAMYRCASSPQMNTEAFFGQGTRLTVV.

By sample fraction, this clone is large. This chain uses TRBV2 with TRBJ1-4, with 8 positions matching TRBD1. CDR3 length: 15 residues. J lost 8 bases, V lost 4 bases, and 9 bases had no gene match. Germline CDR1 reads SNHLY; CDR2 reads FYNNEI. CDR3 amino acids: CASSGGDRGREKLFF. CDR3 nucleotides: TGTGCCAGCAGTGGGGGAGACAGGGGTCGAGAAAAACTGTTTTTT.

V usage is TRBV4-3 and J usage is TRBJ1-4; TRBD1 matches at 9 bases. The CDR3 has 14 amino acids. Per the germline V gene, CDR1 is LGHNA and CDR2 is YSLEER. Trimming at V came to 1 base and at J to 8 bases, leaving 2 bases not matched to a gene. The CDR3 is CASSQGTGAEKLFF. The CDR3 region has the DNA TGCGCCAGCAGCCAAGGGACAGGGGCAGAAAAACTGTTTTTT.

J is TRBJ2-6 and V is TRBV6-5; D might be TRBD1 (5 bases). This CDR3 is built from 16 residues. The germline gives CDR1 MNHEY, CDR2 SVGAGI. The V and J ends lost 0 bases and 3 bases respectively, with 9 bases between them. The CDR3 DNA reads TGTGCCAGCAGTTACTCGAAAGGGGATGGGGCCAACGTCCTGACTTTC. This gives the protein CASSYSKGDGANVLTF.

The chain couples TRBV27 to TRBJ1-2; D not certain. In germline, CDR1 is MNHEY, CDR2 SMNVEV (reference sequence). The length of the CDR3 is 13 residues. The germline V and J ends were trimmed by 5 bases and 3 bases, with 10 bases remaining between them. The chain's CDR3 is CASSLTSHYGYTF. CDR3 DNA sequence: TGTGCCAGCAGTCTCACATCCCACTATGGCTACACCTTC.

V usage is TRBV5-5 and J usage is TRBJ1-4; D unresolved. The germline V gene has CDR1 SGHKS and CDR2 YYEKEE (reference sequence). V lost 1 base, J lost 8 bases, and 9 bases lay in between. The CDR3 runs 13 residues. The CDR3 reads CASSLYWREKLFF. The CDR3 DNA is TGTGCCAGCAGCTTGTATTGGCGGGAAAAACTGTTTTTT. Looking up the rest from reference TRBV5-5 and TRBJ1-4 gives the full variable domain: DAGVTQSPTHLIKTRGQQVTLRCSPISGHKSVSWYQQVLGQGPQFIFQYYEKEERGRGNFPDRFSARQFPNYSSELNVNALLLGDSALYLCASSLYWREKLFFGSGTQLSVL.

CDR3 amino acids: CSVEVQKGQPQHF. In nucleotides, the CDR3 is TGCAGCGTTGAAGTTCAGAAGGGGCAGCCCCAGCATTTT. The rearrangement joins TRBV29-1 to TRBJ1-5; possibly TRBD1 for D (5 bases). The CDR3 contains 13 residues. Germline CDR1 is SQVTM and CDR2 is ANQGSEA. V lost 1 base to trimming and J lost 7 bases, with 11 bases between them.

This clone was seen once. J is TRBJ1-2 and V is TRBV6-1, with TRBD1 identical over 9 bases. CDR3 size: 15 residues. Per germline, CDR1 MNHNS and CDR2 SASEGT. J was trimmed by 9 bases and V by 1 base; bases with no gene match: 9. This CDR3 is CASSEEGTGKRSYTF. CDR3 DNA: TGTGCCAGCAGTGAAGAGGGGACAGGGAAGAGAAGCTACACCTTC.